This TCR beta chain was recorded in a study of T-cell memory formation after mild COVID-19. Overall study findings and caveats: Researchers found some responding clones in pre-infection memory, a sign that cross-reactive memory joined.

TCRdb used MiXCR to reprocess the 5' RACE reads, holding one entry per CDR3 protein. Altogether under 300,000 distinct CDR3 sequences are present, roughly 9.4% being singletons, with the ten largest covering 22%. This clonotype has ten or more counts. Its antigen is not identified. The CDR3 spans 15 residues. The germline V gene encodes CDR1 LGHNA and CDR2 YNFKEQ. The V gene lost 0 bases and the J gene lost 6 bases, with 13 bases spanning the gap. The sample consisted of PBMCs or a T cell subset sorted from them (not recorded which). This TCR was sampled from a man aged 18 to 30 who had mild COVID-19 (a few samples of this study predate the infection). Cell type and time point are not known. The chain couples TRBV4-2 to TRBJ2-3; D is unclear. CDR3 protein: CASSQDRVSTDTQYF. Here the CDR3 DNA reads TGTGCCAGCAGCCAAGATCGTGTTTCGACCGATACGCAGTATTTT.